Listed here are 10 T cell receptor beta chains from one sample, sequenced in a study of radiation and T cells in renal cell carcinoma. The repertoire was sequenced with immunoSEQ multiplex PCR; TCRdb's copy has only in-frame clones and lacks some. The table records 50,000 to 70,000 clones, about 83% of them present only once. The time point is: blood 4 weeks post-SBRT, at nephrectomy. Treatment described: 15 Gy SBRT to primary tumor, nephrectomy 4 weeks later. The specimen comprised blood, sampled from a patient whose treatment included radiotherapy and nephrectomy. The receptors come from a man aged 55-75 years with renal cell carcinoma.

This chain joins TRBV5-1 and TRBJ2-5; the D is unclear. Germline V lookup: CDR1 SGHRS, CDR2 YFSETQ. With 5 bases removed from V and 2 bases from J, the gap between germline ends came to 7 bases. CDR3 length: 12 amino acids. CDR3 sequence: CASRTAQETQYF. CDR3 nucleotide sequence: TGCGCCAGCAGGACTGCTCAAGAGACCCAGTACTTC.

The V gene is TRBV12-5, the J gene TRBJ2-3; D possibly corresponds to TRBD2 (5 bases). CDR3 size: 17 residues. Germline CDR1 LGHNT, CDR2 FRNRAP. Trimming cost V 0 bases and J 0 bases, with 13 bases left between them. The CDR3 loop is CASGLVPSGTSTDTQYF. DNA of the CDR3: TGTGCTAGTGGTTTGGTACCGAGCGGTACTAGCACAGATACGCAGTATTTT.

The chain's CDR3 is CASSTAGTQETQYF. Written as DNA, the CDR3 is TGTGCCAGCAGCACAGCGGGGACTCAAGAGACCCAGTACTTC. This sequence joins TRBV7-9 and TRBJ2-5, with 7 bases aligning to TRBD2. The CDR3 spans 14 residues. The V segment lost 5 bases and the J segment 2 bases; nucleotides outside the gene matches: 5. CDR1 SEHNR and CDR2 FQNEAQ come from the germline V gene (reference sequence).

The chain has TRBV6-1 and TRBJ1-4; D ambiguous. V lost 6 bases to trimming and J lost 8 bases, with 10 bases between them. This CDR3 has 12 residues. Germline V gives CDR1 MNHNS, CDR2 SASEGT. The CDR3 sequence: CASRRTLEKLFF. In nucleotides, the CDR3 is TGTGCCAGCAGACGGACCCTCGAAAAACTGTTTTTT.

The chain couples TRBV19 to TRBJ2-2; tentative D call: TRBD2 (6 bases). Germline CDR1 and CDR2: LNHDA and SQIVND (reference sequence). V was pared by 3 bases and J by 1 base, with 9 bases between. The CDR3 consists of 15 residues. CDR3 nucleotide sequence: TGTGCCAGTAGTATTAGTAGCGGGAACACCGGGGAGCTGTTTTTT. Translation gives CASSISSGNTGELFF.

The rearrangement uses TRBV7-2 and TRBJ2-3; tentatively, D is TRBD2 (6 bases). V was cut by 4 bases and J by 6 bases, with 17 bases left in between. The CDR3 length is 15 residues. The germline CDR1 and CDR2 sequences are SGHTA and FQGNSA. CDR3 sequence reads: CASSWSGTEGDTQYF. CDR3 nucleotides: TGTGCCAGCAGCTGGTCCGGGACGGAGGGGGATACGCAGTATTTT.

This clone was seen a handful of times. The gene calls are TRBV15 and TRBJ2-7; possible D gene TRBD2, 5 bases. The CDR3 has 14 residues. V was clipped by 3 bases and J by 5 bases, with 14 bases between them. Germline V gives CDR1 LNHNV, CDR2 YYDKDF (reference sequence). CDR3 DNA: TGTGCCACCAGCAGTAGTTTAGCGAGCCACGAGCAGTACTTC. It codes for CATSSSLASHEQYF.

This clone came up a few times. V gene TRBV7-9 combines with J gene TRBJ2-2; D is ambiguous. V dropped 7 bases and J dropped 2 bases, with 14 bases sitting between them. Germline CDR1 reads SEHNR; CDR2 reads FQNEAQ (reference sequence). This CDR3 contains 15 residues. In nucleotides, the CDR3 is TGTGCCAGCACCCCGGCCTGGGTAAACACCGGGGAGCTGTTTTTT. This codes for CASTPAWVNTGELFF.

The chain has TRBV27 and TRBJ1-1; D might be TRBD1 (5 bases). V was trimmed by 0 bases and J by 4 bases, leaving 24 bases between them. Germline loops: CDR1 MNHEY, CDR2 SMNVEV (reference sequence). The CDR3 totals 19 residues. The CDR3 bases are TGTGCCAGCAGTTTATCCCTTGGGCAGAGGGGTCTGGTTCGCACTGAAGCTTTCTTT. Protein: CASSLSLGQRGLVRTEAFF.

The chain joins TRBV7-3 to TRBJ1-1, with no clear D. The CDR3 is 13 amino acids. The germline gives CDR1 SGHTA, CDR2 FQGTGA. The V gene lost 4 bases and the J gene lost 1 base, with 7 bases spanning the gap. The chain's CDR3 is CASSSGENTEAFF. CDR3 coding DNA: TGTGCCAGCAGCTCCGGGGAGAACACTGAAGCTTTCTTT.